The entry below gives a single TCR beta chain sequence along with its context. The antigen it binds to is not known. It has no much larger one-base neighbor in the sample; base qualities were not kept. The same CDR3 also results from other DNA sequences found in this sample. V and J lose 5 bases and 2 bases, and a span of 15 bases separates them. According to the germline V gene, CDR1 reads MNHEY and CDR2 reads SVGAGI. The CDR3, from cysteine to phenylalanine, totals 15 residues. Kept here is only the CDR3 DNA, which spans 45 bases and is read in frame from base 1. The cohort was made up of about 670 healthy bone marrow donors. At the time of sampling, all cohort members were nominally healthy, though unrecorded immune exposures were likely present. The donor was CMV seronegative and belonged to the group of 352 seronegative cohort members. A peripheral blood sample was collected from each donor, and TCR beta sequencing was performed on peripheral blood mononuclear cells. Genomic DNA extraction from the blood cell samples was performed with the Qiagen DNeasy Blood Extraction Kit.

This entry is derived from a study of cytomegalovirus exposure and HLA in healthy donors (dated by TCRdb to the late 2010s). About the investigation overall: According to an earlier analysis of a few hundred of the donors, roughly 180 million T cells yielded roughly 110 million unique TCR beta sequences and 250 to 350 Gb of sequence data. About 300 gigabases of sequencing data and approximately 85 million unique TCR sequences were included in an early release covering roughly 700 HLA-typed donors. The genetic ancestry cluster associated with self-reported Caucasian donors included about four fifths of the approximately 410 genotyped donors. The aim of the study was to test whether cataloging public T cell receptors could identify signatures of past pathogen exposure. The study profiled the T cell repertoires of hundreds of subjects by immunosequencing and related them to cytomegalovirus serostatus. Along with the approximately 700-subject first cohort, a separate validation cohort of over a hundred different subjects was used. To predict cytomegalovirus infection status, the study brought together high-throughput TCR immunosequencing, statistical association of individual TCRs with disease status, and machine learning. A later analysis re-analyzed previously published TCR beta repertoires from roughly 690 donors and added high-resolution HLA genotyping to study TCR occurrence patterns. Rather than drawing on any new phenotypic data, the later analysis identified candidate immune exposures from TCR beta sequences and the way those sequences occurred across donors. In an earlier analysis of 587 of the donors, high-throughput TCR beta sequencing was used to judge whether each TCR beta V gene segment behaved as functional or pseudogenic. Donor age, sex, ethnicity and CMV serostatus were compiled alongside the repertoire data. Genome-wide SNP genotypes for about 65% of the 666 donors were used in a later genetic analysis, which treated that subset as a discovery cohort. All discovery cohort repertoires had been generated on a single sequencing platform. Both class I and class II loci were covered by HLA typing, at four-digit resolution. Typing coverage varied by locus: roughly 620-630 donors for A, B, C, DRB1 and DQB1; roughly 560 for DQA1; more than 600 for DPA1; 450 to 480 for DPB1. Five DR-DQ haplotypes were treated as single units for association and clustering because of strong linkage in the cohort. Among about 400 genotyped donors of the cohort, an average of roughly 230,000 unique TCR beta nucleotide sequences was sequenced per donor, of which about 19% were non-productive. Study-level results and caveats: In this cohort, only TCR beta chains were sequenced, and detectable features were limited by the absence of alpha or paired-chain data. According to a later genetic analysis, donors in an Asian-associated ancestry cluster had fewer N-insertions in productive TCRs than the approximately 710-donor mean. The classifier was reported to diagnose cytomegalovirus status with high specificity and sensitivity in both the original cohort and the validation cohort. A later analysis found that most CMV-associated TCR beta chains appeared HLA-restricted, with HLA associations seemingly driven largely by CMV exposure. While some public TCRs were present in many individuals, most TCR sequences turned up only very rarely across donors. CMV serostatus was the only immune exposure information available for the cohort. A later analysis found that HLA-associated TCR beta chains were more clonally expanded and had lower generation probabilities than equally common non-associated chains. Assigning TCR associations to individual alleles was difficult when HLA alleles, especially DR and DQ, strongly co-occurred. Correlated functional status among segregating V segments might reflect linkage disequilibrium, but an unknown experimental factor could not be ruled out. In vitro tests confirmed that a few of the cytomegalovirus-associated TCR beta chains recognize cytomegalovirus antigens. Some IMGT-functional V segments, including TRBV6-2 and TRBV6-3, could not be told apart with the 87-base-pair reads, so those segments were excluded. Because HLA typing was unavailable for some donors at each locus, only the typed subset was used in association tests. The authors suggested that the approach could potentially be extended to other disease states and immunological phenotypes. In a later analysis, the rate of TCR association differed among HLA loci, with DRB1 alleles having the most associated TCRs and HLA-C alleles having the fewest. Specific HLA alleles were associated with 16,951 TCR beta sequences at a false discovery rate of 0.05 in a later analysis. Roughly uniform sequencing depth across donors was assumed in presence/absence analyses, although this assumption may not hold. In a later genetic analysis, a missense DCLRE1C variant was associated with V-gene and J-gene trimming of TCR beta chains, and the association was replicated in an independent cohort. The earlier analysis of approximately 540 of the donors excluded some 15 rarely observed V segments, including chromosome 9 orphons, because counts were too low. In an earlier analysis of 587 of the donors, most TCR beta V segments appeared in productive rearrangements about 87% or about 30% of the time, broadly matching IMGT annotations. The study listed 164 TCR beta chains as associated with cytomegalovirus. A cluster of highly shared sequence variants was judged likely to be a technical artifact of the sequencing pipeline. A further reported finding was that TCR beta sequences accurately predicted the HLA-A and HLA-B alleles for most subjects in the first cohort. A later analysis reported that several top co-occurrence clusters appeared linked to parvovirus B19, influenza, CMV and Epstein-Barr virus.

Library creation used the immunoSEQ multiplex PCR assay. The multiplex PCR relied on a mix of 60 forward primers for TCR Vbeta segments and 13 reverse primers for TCR Jbeta segments. Amplification of the CDR3 region of rearranged TCR beta genes was performed with a multiplex PCR assay on genomic DNA. On the Illumina HiSeq System, the amplified TCR beta libraries were sequenced as 87-base-pair reads. The paper's data handling went like this. A later analysis tallied around 82 million unique TCR beta chains across the 550 to 850 repertoires, and 10 million to 11 million of those chains were shared by two or more donors. Raw reads were error-corrected and collapsed into unique sequences with a nearest-neighbor algorithm that merged closely related sequences to remove PCR and sequencing errors. Alignment of CDR3 sequences to IMGT reference sequences was used to assign V, D and J gene segments. For a sequence to be retained, at least a six-nucleotide match to both a V gene segment and a J gene segment was required. A rearrangement was called productive if the CDR3 had no stop codons and remained in frame with V and J, and every other rearrangement was called non-productive. CDR3 was defined by IMGT convention, running from the second conserved V-encoded cysteine to the conserved J-encoded phenylalanine. The earlier analysis of a few hundred of the donors excluded sequences that lacked an unambiguous match to a single V gene segment. An earlier analysis of a few hundred of the donors classified V segments as functional when productive rearrangements were above 56.7% and as segregating when the standard deviation between donors was above 5%. A statistical classification framework was built to diagnose cytomegalovirus status from the catalog of TCR beta chain sequences. V and J gene assignment, in a later analysis, came from comparing TCR nucleotide sequences with IMGT/GENE-DB human TR gene sequences. Using the TCRdist pipeline, a later analysis assigned CDR3 sequences along with most-parsimonious VDJ recombination scenarios. In a later analysis, every TCR beta chain was defined by the combination of its CDR3 amino acid sequence and its V-gene family, and reads without a unique V-gene family were dropped. A later analysis removed roughly 590 highly shared, low-generation-probability nucleotide sequences to deal with suspected cross-contamination and a sequencing artifact. In a later analysis, a clonal expansion index was calculated for each public chain from normalized within-repertoire ranks of inferred template counts. Generation probabilities in a later analysis came from a VDJ recombination model fitted to out-of-frame rearrangements, and those results were checked against IGoR. A later analysis scored TCR-TCR, TCR-HLA and TCR-CMV co-occurrence with hypergeometric tests, applying a repertoire-size bias correction to TCR pairs. False discovery rates were estimated in a later analysis by permuting HLA or CMV assignments 20 times. In a later analysis, co-occurring TCRs were grouped with DBSCAN, and TCRdist sequence similarity was added when clustering was performed within HLA-allele-positive subsets. Repertoires with fewer than 30,000 or more than 120,000 public chains were left out of co-occurrence clustering, as were about five repertoires with anomalous nucleotide sharing. Drawn from immuneACCESS, this table holds only the in-frame rearrangements with V and J called that TCRdb kept. Clones are partly lost; checked studies trace under half to an unresolved V gene and leave the rest unexplained. The DNA gave D and trimming, while V, J and clone size come from that table. The sample table holds 150,000 or so clones, of which 65% to 75% were seen once. The top ten hold around 1.5% of the sample.

This TCR came from a girl under 18 in good health and CMV-seronegative. Sequencing input: PBMCs. The rearranged chain carries TRBV6-5 and TRBJ1-1, and TRBD1 may be the D gene, going by 5 matching bases. The CDR3 here reads CASSKGQGDNTEAFF. The nucleotide sequence reads TGTGCCAGCAGTAAGGGGCAGGGTGATAACACTGAAGCTTTCTTT.